This T cell receptor beta chain was found in a study of identical twins. Notes on the study in general: Excess sharing by twins proved weaker in beta out-of-frame sequences. The study found that models underestimated out-of-frame TCR alpha sharing in monozygotic twins. Within cord blood, abundant beta clonotypes carried fewer insertions, but memory repertoires showed no such trend.

This clonotype was recorded many times. Its antigen is not known. Germline loops: CDR1 SEHNR, CDR2 FQNEAQ (reference sequence). This CDR3 has 12 amino acids. Trimming cost V 1 base and J 8 bases, with 8 bases left between them. TCRdb reprocessed the 5' RACE reads via MiXCR and lists one record per CDR3 protein. The sample contains around 480,000 distinct CDR3 sequences, over 12% of which appear only once. The sample was also reused in another study, on yellow fever vaccine responses in identical twins.

The chain uses TRBV7-9 and TRBJ1-1; the D is unclear. The origin of this receptor is a woman aged 18-35 years in good health. The sequenced sample consisted of CD4+ T cells sorted from blood. As DNA, the CDR3 is TGTGCCAGCAGCTTAGACACGGGAGAAGCTTTCTTT. Translation: CASSLDTGEAFF. Using reference TRBV7-9 and TRBJ1-1 for the parts outside the CDR3, the full variable domain is DTGVSQNPRHKITKRGQNVTFRCDPISEHNRLYWYRQTLGQGPEFLTYFQNEAQLEKSRLLSDRFSAERPKGSFSTLEIQRTEQGDSAMYLCASSLDTGEAFFGQGTRLTVV.